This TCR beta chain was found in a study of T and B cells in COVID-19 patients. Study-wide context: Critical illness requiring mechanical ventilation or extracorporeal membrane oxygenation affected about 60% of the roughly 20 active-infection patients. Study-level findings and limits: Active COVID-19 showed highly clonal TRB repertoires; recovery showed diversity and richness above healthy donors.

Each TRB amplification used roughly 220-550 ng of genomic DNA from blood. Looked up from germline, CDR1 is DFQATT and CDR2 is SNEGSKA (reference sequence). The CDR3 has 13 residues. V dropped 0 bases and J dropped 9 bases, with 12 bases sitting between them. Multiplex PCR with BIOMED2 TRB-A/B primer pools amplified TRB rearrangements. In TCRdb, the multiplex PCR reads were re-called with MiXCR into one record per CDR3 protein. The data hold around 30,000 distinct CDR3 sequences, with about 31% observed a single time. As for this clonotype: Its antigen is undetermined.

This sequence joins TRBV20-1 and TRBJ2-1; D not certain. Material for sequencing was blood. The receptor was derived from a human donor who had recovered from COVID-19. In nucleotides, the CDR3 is TGCAGTGCTAGAGATGGGCCTCAAGTTGAGCAGTTCTTC. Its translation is CSARDGPQVEQFF.